The rows below give T cell receptor beta chains drawn from one sample of a study of T cells in Graves' hyperthyroidism and ophthalmopathy. Each CDR3 protein gets one entry after TCRdb re-called the multiplex PCR reads with MiXCR. The sample consists of under 600,000 distinct CDR3 sequences, about a sixth of them appearing once. The material sequenced was blood. The receptor set was obtained from a woman aged 40 to 50 with Graves' ophthalmopathy. CDR3s leave out the opening cysteine and the closing phenylalanine or tryptophan.

v_call cdr3_aa
TRBV7-9 ASSSLAGADNEQF
TRBV30 AWLQGSSYNEQF
TRBV7-3 ASSPGTSGGRELF
TRBV7-8 ASSWAVGATVAREGEQY
TRBV30 ACQHRGYEQY
TRBV3-1 ASSRKGADTQY
TRBV9 ASSARTSGSTTYNEQF
TRBV5-1 ASSPAPSGGAIGELF
TRBV14 ASSQESRGRAYEQY
TRBV20-1 SANPLLGTAASGTYEQY
TRBV5-6 ASSLGQFSTDTQY
TRBV9 ASSAGTGVGYNEQF
TRBV7-6 ASSATGTTFTDTQY
TRBV7-3 ASSFVRTDTQY
TRBV13 ASSLDSEAF
TRBV2 ASIKGQNYREQY
TRBV7-2 ASSDPGGVYNEQF
TRBV4-1 ASSHATGAGQPQH
TRBV7-3 ASSLNPAGGASEQF
TRBV12-3/TRBV12-4 ASKDRLNTEAF
TRBV12-3/TRBV12-4 ASRRTGNSYNEQF
TRBV7-9 ASSPSVGGSVYEQY
TRBV4-1 ASSQDGGGRNQPQH
TRBV20-1 SAREGAYNSPLH
TRBV5-5 ASSLLVQGAITEAF
TRBV7-3 ASSYSFGDTQY
TRBV7-3 ASSLSGGGGTDTQY
TRBV6-1 ASSGTQGHSYNSPLH
TRBV7-9 ASSPIGGHNYGYT
TRBV2 ASRAGRVNTEAF
TRBV7-9 ASSLNTNTGELF
TRBV20-1 SARGVGGPTSSYEQY
TRBV28 ARSTTSGVTDTQY
TRBV5-1 ASSLVTAYRSTEAF
TRBV7-2 ASSSGGYNEQF
TRBV5-1 ASSLGGQREMNTEAF
TRBV7-8 ASLSGDPYEQY
TRBV12-3/TRBV12-4 ASRTRDRRGTEAF
TRBV20-1 SASGGSADTQY
TRBV5-1 ASSPWSSSTDTQY
TRBV24-1 ATSDPRGTGNGELF
TRBV11-2 ASSELAGGDGNEQF
TRBV9 ASSVAGLNNEQF
TRBV20-1 SVVGPYNEQF
TRBV7-3 ASSPLRDYLGEQY
TRBV2 ASGGGGALTDTQY
TRBV12-3/TRBV12-4 ASSGAPNTDTQY
TRBV6-2/TRBV6-3 ASSTIRYEQY
TRBV9 ASSDSGARGEKLF